The rows below give T cell receptor beta chains drawn from one sample of a study of blood T cell repertoires in COVID-19. The data were produced by immunoSEQ multiplex PCR, yet TCRdb's version contains in-frame clones alone and is incomplete. Of some 65,000 clones in the sample, 90% are singletons; the top ten hold under 0.65%. Sequencing was carried out using peripheral blood. These receptors were taken from a man in his fifties with COVID-19, enrolled during active disease. Each CDR3 is given with its conserved first and last residue. A D gene is named only where the DNA matches it firmly. Not all rows give a size; the values are once, few, many and, for expanded clones, a class.

abundance | j_gene | d_gene | v_gene | CDR3nt | CDR3aa
NA | TRBJ1-6 | TRBD1 | TRBV11-2 | TGTGCCAGCAGCTTTAGAAGGCCGGGACAGGGTGACTCACCCCTCCACTTT | CASSFRRPGQGDSPLHF
NA | TRBJ2-1 | NA | TRBV5-1 | TGCGCCAGCATTGCCAGTCCGAACAATGAGCAGTTCTTC | CASIASPNNEQFF
few | TRBJ2-7 | TRBD1 | TRBV11-2 | TGTGCCAGCAGCCTCGGGACAGGGGGCGCGTACGAGCAGTACTTC | CASSLGTGGAYEQYF
NA | TRBJ1-1 | NA | TRBV19 | TGTGCCAGTAGTCTAGGGCACGAAGCTTTCTTT | CASSLGHEAFF
NA | TRBJ1-5 | NA | TRBV6-5 | TGTGCCAGCAGAACAGTTCTATATAGCAATCAGCCCCAGCATTTT | CASRTVLYSNQPQHF
once | TRBJ2-6 | NA | TRBV7-9 | TGTGCCAGCAGAAATCAGGGAGGTGGCTCTGGGGCCAACGTCCTGACTTTC | CASRNQGGGSGANVLTF
NA | TRBJ1-2 | NA | TRBV12-5 | TGTGCTAGTGCCGCCGGCGGGTACGGCTACACCTTC | CASAAGGYGYTF
NA | TRBJ2-1 | NA | TRBV5-6 | TGTGCCAGCAGCACTCGAGGAGGGACTTACAATGAGCAGTTCTTC | CASSTRGGTYNEQFF
NA | TRBJ1-1 | NA | TRBV5-5 | TGTGCCAGCAGCTTTAATGTGAACACTGAAGCTTTCTTT | CASSFNVNTEAFF
once | TRBJ1-5 | NA | TRBV2 | TGTGCCAGCACCAAAGAGTCAGGGGCCAATCAGCCCCAGCATTTT | CASTKESGANQPQHF
once | TRBJ1-2 | NA | TRBV5-1 | TGCGCCAGCAGCCCCTCCAGGGGAGGGAACTATGGCTACACCTTC | CASSPSRGGNYGYTF
NA | TRBJ2-7 | NA | TRBV5-1 | TGCGCCAGCAGCTTGGCGGCAGGGGTCGAGCAGTACTTC | CASSLAAGVEQYF
NA | TRBJ2-3 | NA | TRBV18 | TGTGCCAGCTCACGAGCTTCTACAGATACGCAGTATTTT | CASSRASTDTQYF
NA | TRBJ1-1 | NA | TRBV7-7 | TGTGCTATAGGGGAAGGCACTGAAGCTTTCTTT | CAIGEGTEAFF
NA | TRBJ2-7 | NA | TRBV6-6 | TGTGCCAGCAGTTACAGCGAAAACCGGGTCGAGCAGTACTTC | CASSYSENRVEQYF
few | TRBJ2-7 | NA | TRBV28 | TGTGCCAGCAACGATCAGGGGCGTAAGTACTTC | CASNDQGRKYF
NA | TRBJ2-7 | NA | TRBV6-5 | TGTGCCAGCAGCTTAGGGGTCCCCTACGAGCAGTACTTC | CASSLGVPYEQYF
once | TRBJ2-1 | TRBD2 | TRBV7-3 | TGTGCCAGCAGCTTAAGTCCTAGCGGGAGCTTCAATGAGCAGTTCTTC | CASSLSPSGSFNEQFF
once | TRBJ2-4 | TRBD1 | TRBV14 | TGTGCCAGCACTCTCGATTCCGGGACAGGGGGAGAGGGAGCCAAAAACATTCAGTACTTC | CASTLDSGTGGEGAKNIQYF
NA | TRBJ1-1 | NA | TRBV3-1/TRBV3-2 | TGTGCCAGCAGCCAGCCAGGGCCGGGCACTGAAGCTTTCTTT | CASSQPGPGTEAFF
NA | TRBJ2-7 | NA | TRBV6-5 | TGTGCCAGCAGGTCCCCCGGGTCCTACGAGCAGTACTTC | CASRSPGSYEQYF
NA | TRBJ2-6 | NA | TRBV5-4 | TGTGCCAGCAGTCCCCCCTTTGGTCGGGGGACTGGGGCCAACGTCCTGACTTTC | CASSPPFGRGTGANVLTF
NA | TRBJ1-6 | TRBD1 | TRBV3-1/TRBV3-2 | TGTGCCAGCAGCCAACGGGACAGGGACAGTTCACCCCTCCACTTT | CASSQRDRDSSPLHF
NA | TRBJ1-1 | NA | TRBV7-9 | TGTGCCAGCAGCTTGGGGCAGATGAACACTGAAGCTTTCTTT | CASSLGQMNTEAFF
NA | TRBJ1-5 | TRBD1 | TRBV4-2 | TGTGCCAGCTCCCCGGGACAGAATCAGCCCCAGCATTTT | CASSPGQNQPQHF
NA | TRBJ1-2 | NA | TRBV12-3/TRBV12-4 | TGTGCCAGCAGTCTGGACAGAGGCTATGGCTACACCTTC | CASSLDRGYGYTF
once | TRBJ2-7 | TRBD1 | TRBV6-6 | TGTGCCAGCAGAACGATGGACAGGGGCGGAAACGAGCAGTACTTC | CASRTMDRGGNEQYF
NA | TRBJ2-2 | NA | TRBV18 | TGTGCCAGCTCTGCAGCGAACACCGGGGAGCTGTTTTTT | CASSAANTGELFF
NA | TRBJ1-1 | TRBD1 | TRBV7-2 | TGTGCCAGCAGCGTCGACAGGGGACGAACTGAAGCTTTCTTT | CASSVDRGRTEAFF
few | TRBJ2-7 | NA | TRBV15 | TGTGCCACCAGCAGAGACAGAAGCTACGAGCAGTACTTC | CATSRDRSYEQYF
NA | TRBJ2-1 | NA | TRBV3-1/TRBV3-2 | TGTGCCAGCAGCCAAGCACTCAACAATGAGCAGTTCTTC | CASSQALNNEQFF
NA | TRBJ2-2 | TRBD2 | TRBV14 | TGTGCCAGCAGCCACCCAGCGGGAGGTACCGGGGAGCTGTTTTTT | CASSHPAGGTGELFF
NA | TRBJ2-3 | NA | TRBV28 | TGTGCCAGCAGTTTCGCAGATACGCAGTATTTT | CASSFADTQYF
NA | TRBJ2-7 | TRBD2 | TRBV10-2 | TGCGCCAGCAGTGATAGGGGACCCTGGACTAGCGGGAGATCCTACGAGCAGTACTTC | CASSDRGPWTSGRSYEQYF